This entry is about one TCR beta chain. What it binds is not known. TCRdb re-derived calls from the RT-PCR reads in MiXCR, one entry per CDR3 protein. The data hold just over 300,000 distinct CDR3 sequences, with 21% observed a single time. This entry belongs to a study of response to subunit inactivated influenza vaccine. Notes on the study in general: It was suggested by the authors that few new T cells are recruited by each seasonal influenza vaccination.

The germline V gene has CDR1 SGDLS and CDR2 YYNGEE. The CDR3 loop spans 14 amino acids. The V end was cut by 0 bases, the J end by 6 bases, with 11 bases between. The sequence derives from a man aged 50-75 years who received an inactivated influenza vaccine. The rearrangement joins TRBV9 to TRBJ2-3; D is possibly TRBD2 (6 bases). Sequencing was performed on PBMCs from blood, taken about 20 months after vaccination. CDR3 residues: CASSVAYSGDTQYF. The CDR3, as DNA: TGTGCCAGCAGCGTAGCTTACAGCGGGGATACGCAGTATTTT. The full variable domain, with the rest looked up from reference TRBV9 and TRBJ2-3, is DSGVTQTPKHLITATGQRVTLRCSPRSGDLSVYWYQQSLDQGLQFLIQYYNGEERAKGNILERFSAQQFPDLHSELNLSSLELGDSALYFCASSVAYSGDTQYFGPGTRLTVL.